This T cell receptor beta chain was sequenced during a study of T cell responses to AZD1222 COVID-19 vaccine. Findings and caveats of the study: Repertoire samples came only from after the peak T cell response. White British people made up most donors, females outnumbered males, and clonal diversity was possibly underestimated.

Only in-frame clones appear in the TCRdb table, and some are missing; sequencing was by immunoSEQ multiplex PCR. The profile shows about 160,000 clones, 85% to 90% of them singletons. Note on this clone: Its antigen remains unknown. Within the sample, other DNA sequences also encode this same CDR3.

This specimen consisted of peripheral blood, obtained on day 0 of AZD1222 vaccination. This TCR derives from an adult in good health.

The CDR3 sequence is CASSPGTGDTGELFF. CDR3 DNA: TGTGCCAGCTCACCAGGGACAGGGGACACCGGGGAGCTGTTTTTT. The chain has TRBV18 and TRBJ2-2; 10 positions agree with TRBD1. Looked up from germline, CDR1 is KGHSH and CDR2 is LQKENI. The CDR3 runs 15 residues. Germline trimming cut 2 bases from V and 3 bases from J; bases unmatched to any gene: 0. The full variable domain, in which reference TRBV18 and TRBJ2-2 provide the parts outside the CDR3, is NAGVMQNPRHLVRRRGQEARLRCSPMKGHSHVYWYRQLPEEGLKFMVYLQKENIIDESGMPKERFSAEFPKEGPSILRIQQVVRGDSAAYFCASSPGTGDTGELFFGEGSRLTVL.